Each of the 4 T cell receptor beta chains below was sequenced from the same sample in a study of beta chain features in type 1 diabetes. Their antigens remain unidentified. Reverse transcription of all isolated RNA meant that expressed TCRB transcripts were sequenced. Assay: immunoSEQ multiplex PCR; the TCRdb copy retains only in-frame clones and omits some. The sample has 150,000 to 200,000 clones; approximately 9% are singletons. Study results and caveats: Patients with Type 1 diabetes showed moderately but significantly shorter TCRB CDR3s in all four CD4+ subsets.

The sequenced material came from central memory CD4+ T cells from blood. These receptors were taken from a woman aged 18-29 years with type 1 diabetes.

This clone was picked up a small number of times. The chain employs TRBV7-2 and TRBJ1-2; D is undetermined. V was clipped by 6 bases and J by 8 bases, with 13 bases between them. The germline V gene has CDR1 SGHTA and CDR2 FQGNSA. This CDR3 comprises 12 residues. CDR3 region: CASSPDTFGYTF. The CDR3 DNA is TGTGCCAGCAGTCCTGACACTTTCGGCTACACCTTC.

The chain couples TRBV7-2 to TRBJ1-1; D gene uncertain. In germline, CDR1 is SGHTA, CDR2 FQGNSA. Trimming left V 9 bases short and J 7 bases short, with 12 bases between. There are 11 residues in the CDR3. The chain's CDR3 is CASETGFEAFF. DNA for the CDR3: TGTGCCAGTGAGACGGGTTTTGAAGCTTTCTTT.

V is TRBV7-2 and J is TRBJ2-1; no firm D call. From germline, CDR1 is SGHTA and CDR2 FQGNSA. The CDR3 contains 14 residues. Trimming cost V 5 bases and J 7 bases, with 15 bases left between them. The CDR3 DNA follows: TGTGCCAGCAGCAGTAACAGTCCGTTGAATGAGCAGTTCTTC. Amino acids: CASSSNSPLNEQFF.

V gene TRBV29-1 combines with J gene TRBJ2-5; 7 bases agree with TRBD1. J gave up 2 bases and V 3 bases, and 6 bases lay outside the gene matches. The CDR3 spans 14 residues. In germline, CDR1 is SQVTM, CDR2 ANQGSEA. The CDR3 protein is CSVEARGRQETQYF. The CDR3 DNA reads as TGCAGCGTTGAGGCAAGGGGGCGGCAAGAGACCCAGTACTTC.